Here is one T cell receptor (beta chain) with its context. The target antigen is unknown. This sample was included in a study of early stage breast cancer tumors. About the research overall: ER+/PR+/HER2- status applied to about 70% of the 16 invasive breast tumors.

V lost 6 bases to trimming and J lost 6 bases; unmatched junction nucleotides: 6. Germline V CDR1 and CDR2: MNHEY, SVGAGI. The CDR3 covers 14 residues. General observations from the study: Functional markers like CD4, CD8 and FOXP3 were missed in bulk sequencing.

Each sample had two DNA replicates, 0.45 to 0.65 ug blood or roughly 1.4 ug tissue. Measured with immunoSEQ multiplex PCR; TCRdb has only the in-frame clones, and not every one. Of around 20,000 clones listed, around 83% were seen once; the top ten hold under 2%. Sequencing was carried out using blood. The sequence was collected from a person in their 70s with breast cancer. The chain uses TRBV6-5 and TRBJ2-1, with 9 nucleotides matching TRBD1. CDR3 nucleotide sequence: TGTGCCAGCAGCTACGGACAGGGGAGCAATGAGCAGTTCTTC. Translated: CASSYGQGSNEQFF.